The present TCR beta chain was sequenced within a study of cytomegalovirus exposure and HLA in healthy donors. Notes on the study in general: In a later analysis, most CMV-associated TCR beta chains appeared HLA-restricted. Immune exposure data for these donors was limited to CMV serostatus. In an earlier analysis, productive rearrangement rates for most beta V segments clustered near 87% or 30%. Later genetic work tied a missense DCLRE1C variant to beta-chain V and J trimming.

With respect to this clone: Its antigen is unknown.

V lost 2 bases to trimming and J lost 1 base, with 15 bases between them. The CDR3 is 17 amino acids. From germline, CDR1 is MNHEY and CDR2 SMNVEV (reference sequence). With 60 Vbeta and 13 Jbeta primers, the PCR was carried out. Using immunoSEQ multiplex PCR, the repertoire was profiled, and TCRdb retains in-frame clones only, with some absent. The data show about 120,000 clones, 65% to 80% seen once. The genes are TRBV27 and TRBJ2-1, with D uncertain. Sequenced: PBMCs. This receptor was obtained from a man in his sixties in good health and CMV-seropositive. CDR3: CASSLVVSRGSYNEQFF. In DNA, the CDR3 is TGTGCCAGCAGTTTAGTGGTAAGCCGAGGTTCCTACAATGAGCAGTTCTTC.